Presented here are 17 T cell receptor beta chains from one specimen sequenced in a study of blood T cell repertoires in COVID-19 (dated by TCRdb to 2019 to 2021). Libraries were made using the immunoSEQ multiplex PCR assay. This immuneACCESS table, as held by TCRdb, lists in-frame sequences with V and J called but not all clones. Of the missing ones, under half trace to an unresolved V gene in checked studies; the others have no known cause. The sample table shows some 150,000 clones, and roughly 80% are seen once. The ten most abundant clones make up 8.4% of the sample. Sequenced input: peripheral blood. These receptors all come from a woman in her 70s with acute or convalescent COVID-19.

The CDR3 protein is CASSQTSLGAGYTF. Here the CDR3 DNA reads TGTGCCAGCAGCCAAACGTCGTTGGGCGCTGGCTACACCTTC. The chain uses TRBV3-1 (or the pseudogene TRBV3-2) and TRBJ1-2; D not certain. This CDR3 has 14 amino acids. Germline V gene data show CDR1 as LGHDT and CDR2 as YNNKEL (reference sequence). The V end lost 2 bases, the J end lost 7 bases, and 14 bases lay between the germline ends.

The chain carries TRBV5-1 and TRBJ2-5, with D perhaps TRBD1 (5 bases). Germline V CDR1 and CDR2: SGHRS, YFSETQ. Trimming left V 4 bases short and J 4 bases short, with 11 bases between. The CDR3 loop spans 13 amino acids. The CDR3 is CASSRIGAETQYF. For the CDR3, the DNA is TGCGCCAGCAGCCGGATAGGGGCAGAGACCCAGTACTTC.

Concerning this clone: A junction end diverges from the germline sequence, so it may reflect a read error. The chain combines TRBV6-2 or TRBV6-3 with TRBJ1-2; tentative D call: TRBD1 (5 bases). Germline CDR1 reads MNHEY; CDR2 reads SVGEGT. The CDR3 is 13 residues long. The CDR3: CASSWGQNYGYTF. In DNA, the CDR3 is TGCGCCAGCAGTTGGGGCCAAAACTATGGCTACACCTTC.

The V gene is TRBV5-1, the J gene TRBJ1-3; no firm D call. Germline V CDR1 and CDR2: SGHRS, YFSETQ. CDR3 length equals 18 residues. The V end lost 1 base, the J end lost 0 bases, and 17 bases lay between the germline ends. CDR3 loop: CASSLSGGGRVSGNTIYF. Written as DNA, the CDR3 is TGCGCCAGCAGCTTGAGTGGCGGAGGTCGAGTCTCTGGAAACACCATATATTTT. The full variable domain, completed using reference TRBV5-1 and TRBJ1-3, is KAGVTQTPRYLIKTRGQQVTLSCSPISGHRSVSWYQQTPGQGLQFLFEYFSETQRNKGNFPGRFSGRQFSNSRSEMNVSTLELGDSALYLCASSLSGGGRVSGNTIYFGEGSWLTVV.

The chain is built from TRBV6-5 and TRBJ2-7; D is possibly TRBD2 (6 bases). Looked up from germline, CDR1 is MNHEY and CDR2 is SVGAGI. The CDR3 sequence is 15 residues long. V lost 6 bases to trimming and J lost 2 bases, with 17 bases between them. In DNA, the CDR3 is TGTGCCAGCAGCCTCGGGGCGGGGAGGACCTACGAGCAGTACTTC. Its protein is CASSLGAGRTYEQYF.

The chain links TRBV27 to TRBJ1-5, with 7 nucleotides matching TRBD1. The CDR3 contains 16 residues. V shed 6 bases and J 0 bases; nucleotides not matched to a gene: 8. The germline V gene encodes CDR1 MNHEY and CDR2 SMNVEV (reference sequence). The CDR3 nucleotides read TGTGCCAGCAGGAACAGGGGCATAGATAGCAATCAGCCCCAGCATTTT. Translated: CASRNRGIDSNQPQHF.

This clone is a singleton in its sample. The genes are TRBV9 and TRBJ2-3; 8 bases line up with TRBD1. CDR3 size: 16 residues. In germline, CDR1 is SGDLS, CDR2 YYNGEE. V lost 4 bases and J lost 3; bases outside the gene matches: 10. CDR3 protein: CASSPYQGAGTDTQYF. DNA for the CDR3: TGTGCCAGCAGCCCTTACCAGGGGGCTGGGACAGATACGCAGTATTTT. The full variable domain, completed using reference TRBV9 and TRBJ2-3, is DSGVTQTPKHLITATGQRVTLRCSPRSGDLSVYWYQQSLDQGLQFLIQYYNGEERAKGNILERFSAQQFPDLHSELNLSSLELGDSALYFCASSPYQGAGTDTQYFGPGTRLTVL.

The CDR3 bases are TGTGCCAGCAGTTATGGGGGAGGAGAGGGCTACACCTTC. Translating it yields CASSYGGGEGYTF. The genes are TRBV6-6 and TRBJ1-2; maybe TRBD1 (5 bases). The germline V gene has CDR1 MNHNY and CDR2 SVGAGI (reference sequence). CDR3 size: 13 residues. V was shortened by 3 bases and J by 8 bases, with 13 bases between the two germline ends.

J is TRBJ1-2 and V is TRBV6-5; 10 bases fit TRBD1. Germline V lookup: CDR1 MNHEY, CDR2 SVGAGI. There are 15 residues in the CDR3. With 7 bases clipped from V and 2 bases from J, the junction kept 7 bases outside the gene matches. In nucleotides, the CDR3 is TGTGCCAGCATTCTTAGGACAGGGGGGAACTATGGCTACACCTTC. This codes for CASILRTGGNYGYTF.

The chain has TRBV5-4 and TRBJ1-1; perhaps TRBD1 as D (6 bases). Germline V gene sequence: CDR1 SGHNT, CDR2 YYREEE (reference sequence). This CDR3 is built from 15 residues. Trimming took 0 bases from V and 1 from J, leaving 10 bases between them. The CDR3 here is CASSLGGQANTEAFF. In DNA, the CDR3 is TGTGCCAGCAGCTTGGGGGGACAAGCGAACACTGAAGCTTTCTTT.

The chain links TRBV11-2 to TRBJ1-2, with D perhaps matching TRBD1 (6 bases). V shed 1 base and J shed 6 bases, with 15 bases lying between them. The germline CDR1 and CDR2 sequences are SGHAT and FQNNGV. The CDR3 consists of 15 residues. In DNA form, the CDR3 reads TGTGCCAGCAGCTTAGCTCCGGGACAACCCCATGGCTACACCTTC. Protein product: CASSLAPGQPHGYTF.

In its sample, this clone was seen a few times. The CDR3 reads CASLTRTAYGYTF. The CDR3 coding sequence is TGTGCCAGCCTCACCCGGACAGCCTATGGCTACACCTTC. The chain joins TRBV2 to TRBJ1-2; possibly TRBD1 for D (6 bases). Germline assignment: CDR1 SNHLY and CDR2 FYNNEI. CDR3 length: 13 residues. Trimming removed 8 bases at V and 4 bases at J, with 14 bases between.

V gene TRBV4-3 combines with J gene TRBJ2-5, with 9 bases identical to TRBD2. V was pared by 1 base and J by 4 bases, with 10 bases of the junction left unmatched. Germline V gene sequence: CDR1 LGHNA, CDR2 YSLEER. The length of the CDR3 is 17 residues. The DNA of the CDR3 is TGCGCCAGCAGCCAAGTTAAGCAGCGGGAGGTGGGAGAGACCCAGTACTTC. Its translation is CASSQVKQREVGETQYF.

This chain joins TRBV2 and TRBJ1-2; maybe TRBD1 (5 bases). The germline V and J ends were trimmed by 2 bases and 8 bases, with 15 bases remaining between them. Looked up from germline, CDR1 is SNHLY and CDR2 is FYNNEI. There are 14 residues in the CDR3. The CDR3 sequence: CASSELGQGLGYTF. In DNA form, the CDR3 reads TGTGCCAGCAGTGAATTGGGGCAGGGTCTGGGCTACACCTTC. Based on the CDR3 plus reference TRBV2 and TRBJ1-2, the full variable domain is EPEVTQTPSHQVTQMGQEVILRCVPISNHLYFYWYRQILGQKVEFLVSFYNNEISEKSEIFDDQFSVERPDGSNFTLKIRSTKLEDSAMYFCASSELGQGLGYTFGSGTRLTVV.

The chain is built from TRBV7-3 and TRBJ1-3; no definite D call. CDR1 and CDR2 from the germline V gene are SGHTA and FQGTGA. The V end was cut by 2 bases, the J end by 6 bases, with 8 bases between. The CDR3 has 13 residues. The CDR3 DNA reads TGTGCCAGCAGCTTACACAATGAAAACACCATATATTTT. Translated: CASSLHNENTIYF. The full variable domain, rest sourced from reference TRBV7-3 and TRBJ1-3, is GAGVSQTPSNKVTEKGKYVELRCDPISGHTALYWYRQSLGQGPEFLIYFQGTGAADDSGLPNDRFFAVRPEGSVSTLKIQRTERGDSAVYLCASSLHNENTIYFGEGSWLTVV.

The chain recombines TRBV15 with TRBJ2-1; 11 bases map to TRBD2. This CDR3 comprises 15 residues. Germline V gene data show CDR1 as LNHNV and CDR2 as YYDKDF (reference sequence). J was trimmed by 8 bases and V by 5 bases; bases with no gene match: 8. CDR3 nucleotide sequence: TGTGCCACCAGCCAATCTCTAGCGGGGGGACATGAGCAGTTCTTC. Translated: CATSQSLAGGHEQFF.

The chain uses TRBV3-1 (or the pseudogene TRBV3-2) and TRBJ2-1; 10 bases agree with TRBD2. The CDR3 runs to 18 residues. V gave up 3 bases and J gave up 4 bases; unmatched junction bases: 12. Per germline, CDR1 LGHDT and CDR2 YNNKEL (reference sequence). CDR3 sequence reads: CASSQTYSRTSGYNEQFF. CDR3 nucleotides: TGTGCCAGCAGCCAGACGTATTCAAGGACTAGCGGTTACAATGAGCAGTTCTTC.